This T cell receptor beta chain was sequenced during a study of blood T cell repertoires in COVID-19. The overall study: COVID-19 samples, acute and convalescent, were from the United States, Italy and Spain. PBMCs, B-cell-depleted T cells, or T cells were the source of the cDNA or gDNA that made up the material.

Study processing details: Amplified reference gene primers provided the basis for estimating nucleated cell counts. Generated by immunoSEQ multiplex PCR, the TCRdb table keeps only in-frame clones and is missing some. V and J calls and clone size follow that table, whereas D and trimming were derived from the DNA. This sample has around 370,000 clones, with around nine tenths found just once. The CDR3 consists of 15 residues. Germline CDR1 LNHDA, CDR2 SQIVND (reference sequence). V was clipped by 6 bases and J by 3 bases, with 15 bases between them. The sample was peripheral blood. The receptor's source is a woman aged 18-30 years who had recovered from COVID-19. The chain employs TRBV19 and TRBJ1-5; tentatively, D is TRBD1 (6 bases). This CDR3 is CASRQGYGANQPQHF. DNA for the CDR3: TGTGCCAGTAGACAGGGATATGGGGCCAATCAGCCCCAGCATTTT. Full variable domain (remainder filled in from reference TRBV19 and TRBJ1-5): DGGITQSPKYLFRKEGQNVTLSCEQNLNHDAMYWYRQDPGQGLRLIYYSQIVNDFQKGDIAEGYSVSREKKESFPLTVTSAQKNPTAFYLCASRQGYGANQPQHFGDGTRLSIL.